These 24 T cell receptor beta chains were sequenced from one sample in a study of monozygotic twins with inflammatory bowel disease. TCRdb re-called the 5' RACE reads and gives one entry per CDR3 protein, without DNA. The sample table sets out about 350,000 distinct CDR3 sequences. Sequencing used blood. The receptors originated from a human donor with ulcerative colitis or Crohn's disease, or a healthy co-twin of an affected twin (not recorded which).

This chain uses TRBV5-1 with TRBJ1-4. The CDR3 is made up of 13 amino acids. Germline CDR1 SGHRS, CDR2 YFSETQ. The CDR3 reads CASSLWAGEKLFF.

The chain links TRBV20-1 to TRBJ2-3; TCRdb picks TRBD1, but there is no DNA to check that call. In germline, CDR1 is DFQATT, CDR2 SNEGSKA (reference sequence). The CDR3 is 13 amino acids. CDR3: CSAEQGGTDTQYF.

V usage is TRBV12-3 or TRBV12-4 and J usage is TRBJ2-1; TCRdb calls TRBD2, which cannot be checked without DNA. This CDR3 comprises 15 residues. The CDR3: CASSRGGIGEDEQFF.

The chain recombines TRBV24-1 with TRBJ2-1; no DNA is available, so the TRBD1 call from TCRdb remains unchecked. Germline CDR1 and CDR2: KGHDR and SFDVKD. The CDR3 contains 15 residues. The CDR3 spells CATSGGRGARNEQFF.

The V call is TRBV24-1, the J call TRBJ2-7; the D call from TCRdb, TRBD2, cannot be confirmed without DNA. In germline, CDR1 is KGHDR, CDR2 SFDVKD. The CDR3 spans 16 residues. CDR3: CATSSSRGYPSYEQYF.

The chain recombines TRBV29-1 with TRBJ2-1. Germline CDR1 SQVTM, CDR2 ANQGSEA. This CDR3 comprises 15 residues. The CDR3: CSVEDPVRLDGEQFF.

This chain joins TRBV7-8 and TRBJ2-2. The germline CDR1 and CDR2 sequences are SGHVS and FQNEAQ. The CDR3 is 13 amino acids. The CDR3 sequence: CASSVDNTGELFF.

The V gene is TRBV4-3, the J gene TRBJ1-1; TCRdb indicates TRBD1, and absent DNA this call remains unverified. This CDR3 contains 15 residues. The germline CDR1 and CDR2 sequences are LGHNA and YSLEER. CDR3 protein: CASSHEPTGNTEAFF.

The chain joins TRBV4-1 to TRBJ1-1; TCRdb returns TRBD1, unconfirmable since there is no DNA. The germline CDR1 and CDR2 sequences are MGHRA and YSYEKL. The CDR3 spans 17 residues. The CDR3: CASSQESPRKVNTEAFF.

The chain joins TRBV3-1 to TRBJ2-2; no DNA is available, so the TRBD2 call from TCRdb remains unchecked. This CDR3 is built from 14 residues. Germline V CDR1 and CDR2: LGHDT, YNNKEL (reference sequence). This CDR3 is CASRRGRDTGELFF. The whole variable domain, filled in from reference TRBV3-1 and TRBJ2-2, reads DTAVSQTPKYLVTQMGNDKSIKCEQNLGHDTMYWYKQDSKKFLKIMFSYNNKELIINETVPNRFSPKSPDKAHLNLHINSLELGDSAVYFCASRRGRDTGELFFGEGSRLTVL.

The genes are TRBV28 and TRBJ2-2. This CDR3 region has 14 residues. From germline, CDR1 is MDHEN and CDR2 SYDVKM. The CDR3 loop is CASSLHTNTGELFF.

This chain joins TRBV27 and TRBJ1-2; TCRdb indicates TRBD1, and absent DNA this call remains unverified. The germline gives CDR1 MNHEY, CDR2 SMNVEV (reference sequence). The length of the CDR3 is 14 residues. The CDR3 sequence: CASSLRQAPVGYTF.

The chain joins TRBV4-1 to TRBJ2-1; TCRdb outputs TRBD2, but without DNA this stays unchecked. From germline, CDR1 is MGHRA and CDR2 YSYEKL. This CDR3 is built from 18 residues. This CDR3 is CASSQFGPTAISYNEQFF.

The rearrangement uses TRBV29-1 and TRBJ1-2. This CDR3 contains 12 residues. CDR1 and CDR2 (germline): SQVTM, ANQGSEA. CDR3 amino acids: CSVGTDFYGYTF.

The chain couples TRBV7-9 to TRBJ2-3; lacking DNA, the TRBD1 call made by TCRdb goes unchecked. In germline, CDR1 is SEHNR, CDR2 FQNEAQ (reference sequence). The CDR3 has 15 amino acids. The CDR3 sequence: CASSLGDSWADTQYF.

The V and J genes are TRBV27 and TRBJ1-5; TCRdb names TRBD1, which stays unverified in the absence of DNA. CDR1 is MNHEY, CDR2 SMNVEV, per germline (reference sequence). The CDR3 runs to 14 residues. Here the CDR3 reads CASSRDHSNQPQHF.

V gene TRBV5-1 combines with J gene TRBJ1-1. The CDR3 totals 14 residues. The V gene's germline CDR1 is SGHRS and CDR2 YFSETQ. CDR3 amino acids: CASSLAGGYTEAFF.

The chain uses TRBV12-3 or TRBV12-4 and TRBJ1-1; TCRdb calls TRBD1, which cannot be checked without DNA. The CDR3 length is 14 residues. CDR3 sequence: CASSPGVTGTEAFF.

The chain uses TRBV10-3 and TRBJ2-5; TCRdb outputs TRBD1, but without DNA this stays unchecked. Germline CDR1 reads ENHRY; CDR2 reads SYGVKD. The CDR3 is 14 residues long. The CDR3 loop reads CATREGPILETQYF.

The chain links TRBV5-4 to TRBJ1-2. The CDR3 sequence is 15 residues long. Per the germline V gene, CDR1 is SGHNT and CDR2 is YYREEE (reference sequence). The CDR3 region is CASSLDRGTAGGYTF.

The V gene is TRBV5-1, the J gene TRBJ2-5; TCRdb outputs TRBD1, but without DNA this stays unchecked. CDR1 and CDR2 from the germline V gene are SGHRS and YFSETQ. The CDR3 spans 13 residues. CDR3 amino acids: CASFDRGRETQYF. The complete variable domain, with remaining parts taken from reference TRBV5-1 and TRBJ2-5, reads KAGVTQTPRYLIKTRGQQVTLSCSPISGHRSVSWYQQTPGQGLQFLFEYFSETQRNKGNFPGRFSGRQFSNSRSEMNVSTLELGDSALYLCASFDRGRETQYFGPGTRLLVL.

The chain joins TRBV20-1 to TRBJ1-2. The V gene's germline CDR1 is DFQATT and CDR2 SNEGSKA (reference sequence). The CDR3 runs to 12 residues. This chain's CDR3 is CSAQTGPSGYTF.

The chain is built from TRBV4-1 and TRBJ1-5; no DNA is available, so the TRBD1 call from TCRdb remains unchecked. CDR1 is MGHRA, CDR2 YSYEKL, per germline. CDR3 length: 16 amino acids. The CDR3 here is CASSFTGANSNQPQHF.

The chain links TRBV5-1 to TRBJ1-2; TCRdb lists TRBD1, though no DNA is available to test this call. The germline gives CDR1 SGHRS, CDR2 YFSETQ. The CDR3 has 13 residues. This chain's CDR3 is CASSSQGDYGYTF.